The following is a T cell receptor (beta chain) sequence with its context. Germline CDR1 MNHEY, CDR2 SVGEGT. V gave up 4 bases and J gave up 6 bases; unmatched junction bases: 12. This CDR3 is built from 16 residues. Regarding time point: sample taken at primary tumor resection. Tumor, nontumor lung or frozen PBMC supplied whole RNA, sequenced without sorting. This specimen comes from a study of spatial heterogeneity in lung cancer. TCR cDNA molecules each had a unique molecular identifier. Via MiXCR, TCRdb re-called the 5' RACE reads, giving one row per CDR3 protein. The sample holds 25,000 or so distinct CDR3 sequences, less than 3.5% seen once.

This TCR came from a female donor with early-stage non-small cell lung cancer. The starting material was PBMCs, obtained at surgery. The chain couples TRBV6-2 or TRBV6-3 to TRBJ2-1, with 7 positions matching TRBD2. The CDR3 loop is CASSFRSGLRGNEQFF. The DNA for the CDR3 is TGTGCCAGCAGTTTCCGTAGCGGGCTCCGCGGCAATGAGCAGTTCTTC.